The rows below give T cell receptor beta chains drawn from one sample of a study of shared clonotypes between healthy human individuals. Only in-frame clones appear in the TCRdb table, and some are missing; sequencing was by immunoSEQ multiplex PCR. This sample carries around 2,100,000 clones, about 95% of them seen once, and the ten largest clones take roughly 1%. Sequencing was performed on naive CD8+ T cells sorted from blood. The receptor source for this set is a man between 18 and 29 years old in good health. CDR3s include the opening cysteine and the closing phenylalanine or tryptophan. A D gene is named only where the DNA matches it firmly. Only some rows state a clone size, as once, few, many or a class for expanded clones.

d_gene	v_gene	j_gene	abundance	CDR3aa	CDR3nt
TRBD2	TRBV9	TRBJ2-5	once	CASSVGLAGGRAQETQYF	TGTGCCAGCAGCGTAGGACTAGCGGGAGGTCGGGCCCAAGAGACCCAGTACTTC
TRBD2	TRBV2	TRBJ2-1	.	CASSSAVFSSGRAGEQFF	TGTGCCAGCAGTTCCGCAGTATTTTCTAGCGGGAGGGCCGGGGAGCAGTTCTTC
.	TRBV30	TRBJ2-1	.	CAWSGAGTASSYNEQFF	TGTGCCTGGAGTGGGGCGGGGACAGCGAGCTCCTACAATGAGCAGTTCTTC
.	TRBV6-6	TRBJ2-1	.	CASSYPGGGNEQFF	TGTGCCAGCAGTTACCCAGGAGGGGGCAATGAGCAGTTCTTC
.	TRBV4-2	TRBJ1-5	.	CASSQGEGEGSNQPQHF	TGTGCCAGCAGCCAAGGAGAGGGAGAGGGAAGCAATCAGCCCCAGCATTTT
TRBD2	TRBV27	TRBJ2-7	.	CASSPGLAFEQYF	TGTGCCAGCAGTCCCGGACTAGCGTTCGAGCAGTACTTC
TRBD2	TRBV7-9	TRBJ2-1	.	CASSLELAEQFF	TGTGCCAGCAGCTTAGAACTAGCGGAGCAGTTCTTC
TRBD1	TRBV9	TRBJ2-7	.	CASSVGGQGSYEQYF	TGTGCCAGCAGCGTAGGGGGACAGGGCTCCTACGAGCAGTACTTC
TRBD1	TRBV7-9	TRBJ2-7	.	CASSTQSTGSSYEQYF	TGTGCCAGCAGCACCCAATCGACAGGGAGCTCCTACGAGCAGTACTTC
.	TRBV7-8	TRBJ1-3	.	CASSSTYPGGNTIYF	TGTGCCAGCAGCTCCACCTACCCGGGTGGAAACACCATATATTTT
.	TRBV5-1	TRBJ2-5	.	CASSFLDQETQYF	TGCGCCAGCAGCTTTTTGGATCAAGAGACCCAGTACTTC
.	TRBV6-5	TRBJ2-1	.	CASSYQGLEQFF	TGTGCCAGCAGTTACCAGGGCCTGGAGCAGTTCTTC
TRBD2	TRBV19	TRBJ2-7	.	CASSVASGSYEQYF	TGTGCCAGTAGCGTAGCTAGCGGCTCCTACGAGCAGTACTTC
.	TRBV15	TRBJ2-3	once	CATSGVGDTQYF	TGTGCCACCAGCGGAGTCGGCGATACGCAGTATTTT
.	TRBV9	TRBJ2-7	once	CASSVGGAAPGATYEQYF	TGTGCCAGCAGCGTAGGGGGTGCGGCGCCAGGGGCTACCTACGAGCAGTACTTC
.	TRBV2	TRBJ2-1	.	CASSEDHPEQFF	TGTGCCAGCAGTGAAGACCATCCAGAGCAGTTCTTC